The present entry profiles one TCR beta chain with its context. Per the authors' pipeline: The authors estimated nucleated cell counts from reference gene primer amplification. Clones were sequenced by immunoSEQ multiplex PCR, and TCRdb holds only the in-frame ones, with some missing. V and J calls and clone size follow that table, whereas D and trimming were derived from the DNA. The sample yields approximately 130,000 clones, more than 70% seen once. The source of the sample is a study of blood T cell repertoires in COVID-19. Study-wide background: There were acute and convalescent COVID-19 samples, and they came from the United States, Italy and Spain. Sample material is recorded as cDNA or gDNA derived from T cells, B-cell-depleted T cells, or PBMCs.

The V gene's germline CDR1 is SGHTA and CDR2 FQGNSA. The V gene end was trimmed by 4 bases and the J gene end by 10 bases; junction bases not matched to a gene: 7. The CDR3 has 15 residues. The sequenced sample was peripheral blood. The sequence was obtained from a human donor in a cohort sampled during active COVID-19. V is TRBV7-2 and J is TRBJ1-6; 10 positions agree with TRBD1. The CDR3, as DNA: TGTGCCAGCAGCTCCGGGACAGGGGTAGGGTCACCCCTCCACTTT. Amino acids: CASSSGTGVGSPLHF.